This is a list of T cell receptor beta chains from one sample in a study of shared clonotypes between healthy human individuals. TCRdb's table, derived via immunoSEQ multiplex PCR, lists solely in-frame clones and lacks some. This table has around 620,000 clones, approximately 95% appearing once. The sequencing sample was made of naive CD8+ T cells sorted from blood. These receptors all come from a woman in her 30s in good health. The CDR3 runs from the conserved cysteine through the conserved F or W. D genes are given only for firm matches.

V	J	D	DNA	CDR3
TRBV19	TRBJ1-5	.	TGTGCCAGTAGTATGGTTAGGGACTATAGCAATCAGCCCCAGCATTTT	CASSMVRDYSNQPQHF
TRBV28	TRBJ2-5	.	TGTGCCAGCAGTTTACCCTTAGGAGCGGTCGGAGAGACCCAGTACTTC	CASSLPLGAVGETQYF
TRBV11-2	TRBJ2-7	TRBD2	TGTGCCAGCAGCACGGGACTAGCGGGGCACTACGAGCAGTACTTC	CASSTGLAGHYEQYF
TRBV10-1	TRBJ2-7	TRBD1	TGCGCCAGCAGCCCCGGGACAGGGGGCTTTTATTACGAGCAGTACTTC	CASSPGTGGFYYEQYF
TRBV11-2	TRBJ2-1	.	TGTGCCAGCAGCTTTGACGGGGGCGGATTTGGCAATGAGCAGTTCTTC	CASSFDGGGFGNEQFF
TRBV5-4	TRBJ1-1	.	TGTGCCAGCAGCTTGGGGGGACTTGAAGCTTTCTTT	CASSLGGLEAFF
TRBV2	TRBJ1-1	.	TGTGCCAGCAGTGACACCAGGGCCGAGGGGAACACTGAAGCTTTCTTT	CASSDTRAEGNTEAFF
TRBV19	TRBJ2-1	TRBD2	TGTGCCAGTAGTATCCCTTGGCGGGAGGCTTACAATGAGCAGTTCTTC	CASSIPWREAYNEQFF
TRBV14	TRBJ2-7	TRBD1	TGTGCCAGCAGCCAAGGGACAGGGTACGAGCAGTACTTC	CASSQGTGYEQYF
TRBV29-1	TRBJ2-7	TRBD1	TGCAGCGTTGTTCGGACAGGAGGCTACGAGCAGTACTTC	CSVVRTGGYEQYF